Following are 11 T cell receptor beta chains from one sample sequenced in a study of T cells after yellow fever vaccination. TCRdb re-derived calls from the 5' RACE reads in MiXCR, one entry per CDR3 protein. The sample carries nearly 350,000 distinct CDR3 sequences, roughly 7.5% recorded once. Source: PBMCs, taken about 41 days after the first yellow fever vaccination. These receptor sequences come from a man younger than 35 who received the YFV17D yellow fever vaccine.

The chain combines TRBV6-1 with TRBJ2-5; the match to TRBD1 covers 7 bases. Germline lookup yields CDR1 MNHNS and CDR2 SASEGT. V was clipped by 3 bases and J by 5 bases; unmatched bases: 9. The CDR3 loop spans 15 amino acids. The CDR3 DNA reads TGTGCCAGCAGTGATCGACAGGGTGGGAGTGAGACCCAGTACTTC. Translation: CASSDRQGGSETQYF.

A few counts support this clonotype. The CDR3 here is CASSRRVRVYSGNTIYF. The CDR3 nucleotides are TGTGCCAGCAGTCGGCGGGTCAGGGTCTACTCTGGAAACACCATATATTTT. The chain has TRBV12-3 or TRBV12-4 and TRBJ1-3; a weak D match, TRBD1 (5 bases). Deletions cut 5 bases from V and 0 bases from J, with 17 bases between. The CDR3 has 17 residues.

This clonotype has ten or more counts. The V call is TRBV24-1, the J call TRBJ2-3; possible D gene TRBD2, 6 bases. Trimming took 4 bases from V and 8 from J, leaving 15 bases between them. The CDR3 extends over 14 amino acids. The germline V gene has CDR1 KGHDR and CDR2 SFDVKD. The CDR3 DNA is TGTGCCACCAGTGACTGGGACTCAGGCCCTACGCAGTATTTT. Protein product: CATSDWDSGPTQYF.

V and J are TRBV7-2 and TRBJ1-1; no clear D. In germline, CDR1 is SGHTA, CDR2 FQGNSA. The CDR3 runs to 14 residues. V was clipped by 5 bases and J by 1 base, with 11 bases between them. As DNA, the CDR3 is TGTGCCAGCAGCCCCAAAGCTCAGAACACTGAAGCTTTCTTT. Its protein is CASSPKAQNTEAFF. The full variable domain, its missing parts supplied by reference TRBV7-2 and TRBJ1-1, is GAGVSQSPSNKVTEKGKDVELRCDPISGHTALYWYRQSLGQGLEFLIYFQGNSAPDKSGLPSDRFSAERTGGSVSTLTIQRTQQEDSAVYLCASSPKAQNTEAFFGQGTRLTVV.

CDR3 residues: CSVVTGRSYEQYF. The DNA of the CDR3 is TGCAGCGTTGTGACAGGGCGTTCCTACGAGCAGTACTTC. The gene calls are TRBV29-1 and TRBJ2-7; TRBD1 matches 7 bases. J gave up 1 base and V 4 bases, and 4 bases lay outside the gene matches. The CDR3 is 13 amino acids. Germline V gene sequence: CDR1 SQVTM, CDR2 ANQGSEA.

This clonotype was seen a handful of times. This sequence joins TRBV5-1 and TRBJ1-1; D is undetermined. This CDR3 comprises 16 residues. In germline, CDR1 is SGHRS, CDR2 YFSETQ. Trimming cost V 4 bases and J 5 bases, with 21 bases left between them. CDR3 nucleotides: TGCGCCAGCAGCAAAGCCCTGACACCGCTGGGGACTGAAGCTTTCTTT. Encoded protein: CASSKALTPLGTEAFF.

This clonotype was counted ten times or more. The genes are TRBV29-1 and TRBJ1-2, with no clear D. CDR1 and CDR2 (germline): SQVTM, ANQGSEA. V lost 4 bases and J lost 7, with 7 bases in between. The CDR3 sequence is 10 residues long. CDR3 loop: CSVGSRGYTF. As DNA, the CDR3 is TGCAGCGTTGGGAGCCGTGGCTACACCTTC.

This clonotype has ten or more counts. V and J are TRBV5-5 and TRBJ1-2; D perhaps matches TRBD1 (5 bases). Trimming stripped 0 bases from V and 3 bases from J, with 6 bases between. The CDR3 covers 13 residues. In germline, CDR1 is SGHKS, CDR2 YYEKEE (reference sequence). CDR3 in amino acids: CASSLDRHYGYTF. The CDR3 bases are TGTGCCAGCAGCTTGGACAGGCACTATGGCTACACCTTC.

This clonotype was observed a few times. In nucleotides, the CDR3 is TGCGCCAGCAGCCAAGATACAGCCTCTGGAAACACCATATATTTT. The encoded protein is CASSQDTASGNTIYF. The chain employs TRBV4-3 and TRBJ1-3; D not certain. This CDR3 contains 15 residues. V lost 0 bases to trimming and J lost 0 bases, with 6 bases between them. Germline-derived CDR1 and CDR2 are LGHNA and YSLEER.

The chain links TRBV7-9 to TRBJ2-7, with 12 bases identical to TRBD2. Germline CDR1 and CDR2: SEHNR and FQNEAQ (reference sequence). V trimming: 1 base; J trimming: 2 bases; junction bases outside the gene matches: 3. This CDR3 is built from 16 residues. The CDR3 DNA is TGTGCCAGCAGCTTAGGGACTAGCGGGGTTACCTACGAGCAGTACTTC. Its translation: CASSLGTSGVTYEQYF.

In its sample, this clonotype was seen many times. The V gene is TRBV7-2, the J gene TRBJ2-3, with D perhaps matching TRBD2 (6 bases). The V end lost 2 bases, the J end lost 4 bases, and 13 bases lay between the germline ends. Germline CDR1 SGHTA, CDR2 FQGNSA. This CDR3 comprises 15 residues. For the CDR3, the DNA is TGTGCCAGCAGCTTATGGAGGGGAGGATCAGATACGCAGTATTTT. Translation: CASSLWRGGSDTQYF.